These T cell receptor beta chains were read from a single sample in a study of T cells after yellow fever vaccination. MiXCR was run by TCRdb on the 5' RACE reads, yielding one entry per CDR3 protein. Of about 340,000 distinct CDR3 sequences in the sample, around 12% were seen once. The specimen comprised CD4+ T cells sorted from PBMCs, sampled 15 days after the yellow fever booster vaccination. All receptors come from a man aged 18 to 35 who received the YFV17D yellow fever vaccine. CDR3s include the opening cysteine and the closing phenylalanine or tryptophan. D genes are given only for firm matches. The size entry is marked missing in some rows and otherwise reads once, few, many or a size class.

TRBV29-1	few	NA	TRBJ2-2	CSVDTGVNTGELFF	TGCAGCGTTGATACTGGGGTAAACACCGGGGAGCTGTTTTTT
TRBV2	few	TRBD2	TRBJ2-5	CASRKAGTSGGLETQYF	TGTGCCAGCAGGAAAGCCGGGACTAGCGGTGGGTTAGAGACCCAGTACTTC
TRBV20-1	few	NA	TRBJ2-7	CSASFLTGHPSYEQYF	TGCAGTGCTAGTTTCCTGACAGGACACCCCTCCTACGAGCAGTACTTC
TRBV20-1	NA	NA	TRBJ1-5	CSAINSRSNQPQHF	TGCAGTGCTATTAACTCCAGATCCAATCAGCCCCAGCATTTT
TRBV7-2	few	NA	TRBJ1-2	CASSLTDGSNYGYTF	TGTGCCAGCAGCTTGACGGACGGGTCTAACTATGGCTACACCTTC
TRBV5-1	NA	NA	TRBJ1-3	CASSFDSSGNTIYF	TGCGCCAGCAGCTTCGACAGCTCTGGAAACACCATATATTTT
TRBV9	NA	NA	TRBJ2-1	CASSGGPGSSYNEQFF	TGTGCCAGCAGCGGAGGCCCGGGTAGCTCCTACAATGAGCAGTTCTTC
TRBV18	many	NA	TRBJ1-1	CASSPNRGLTNTEAFF	TGTGCCAGCTCCCCGAACCGGGGGCTTACAAACACTGAAGCTTTCTTT
TRBV7-6	few	NA	TRBJ1-4	CASSLDPAKLFF	TGTGCCAGCAGCTTAGATCCAGCAAAACTGTTTTTT
TRBV7-3	many	NA	TRBJ2-3	CASSSHSSDTQYF	TGTGCCAGCAGCTCCCACTCCTCAGATACGCAGTATTTT
TRBV6-2/TRBV6-3	NA	NA	TRBJ2-5	CASSWTGREVQYF	TGTGCCAGCAGCTGGACAGGGCGGGAGGTCCAGTACTTC
TRBV27	few	TRBD1	TRBJ2-1	CASSSRTGPLGEQFF	TGTGCCAGCAGTTCCAGGACAGGACCCCTCGGTGAGCAGTTCTTC
TRBV4-2	few	NA	TRBJ2-1	CASSQGLGGGFNEQFF	TGTGCCAGCAGCCAGGGCCTTGGCGGGGGCTTCAATGAGCAGTTCTTC
TRBV20-1	NA	NA	TRBJ2-6	CSARPVSGANVLTF	TGCAGTGCTCGACCAGTGAGTGGGGCCAACGTCCTGACTTTC
TRBV4-3	NA	TRBD1	TRBJ1-4	CASSQFGTGDEKLFF	TGCGCCAGCAGCCAATTTGGCACAGGGGATGAAAAACTGTTTTTT
TRBV5-1	NA	TRBD2	TRBJ2-5	CASRLAGGPVEETQYF	TGCGCCAGCAGGCTAGCGGGGGGGCCGGTGGAGGAGACCCAGTACTTC
TRBV6-5	few	TRBD1	TRBJ1-2	CASSYGARGFNYGYTF	TGTGCCAGCAGTTACGGGGCCAGGGGGTTTAACTATGGCTACACCTTC
TRBV5-1	NA	NA	TRBJ1-1	CASSLELGLNTEAFF	TGCGCCAGCAGCTTGGAGCTGGGGTTGAACACTGAAGCTTTCTTT
TRBV7-2	many	NA	TRBJ2-3	CASSRGWGTDTQYF	TGTGCCAGCAGCCGGGGTTGGGGGACAGATACGCAGTATTTT
TRBV5-1	few	TRBD1	TRBJ1-4	CASSATGGWEKLFF	TGCGCCAGCAGCGCAACAGGGGGCTGGGAAAAACTGTTTTTT
TRBV7-3	many	TRBD1	TRBJ1-2	CASSLNGATGRVYGYTF	TGTGCCAGCAGCTTAAACGGGGCGACAGGGAGAGTCTATGGCTACACCTTC
TRBV28	few	TRBD1	TRBJ1-3	CASSDRVFSGNTIYF	TGTGCCAGCAGTGACAGGGTTTTCTCTGGAAACACCATATATTTT
TRBV12-3/TRBV12-4	many	NA	TRBJ2-2	CASSFTRTTGELFF	TGTGCCAGCAGTTTTACCCGGACGACCGGGGAGCTGTTTTTT
TRBV13	NA	NA	TRBJ1-6	CASSTRYPMAPLHF	TGTGCCAGCAGCACCAGGTACCCTATGGCACCCCTCCACTTT
TRBV29-1	few	NA	TRBJ1-1	CSVWHGRNTEAFF	TGCAGCGTTTGGCACGGACGGAACACTGAAGCTTTCTTT
TRBV14	few	NA	TRBJ1-4	CASSQDLFGSINEKLFF	TGTGCCAGCAGCCAAGATCTTTTCGGGTCGATTAATGAAAAACTGTTTTTT
TRBV5-4	NA	TRBD1	TRBJ1-1	CASSTRDRVSEAFF	TGTGCCAGCAGCACCCGGGACAGAGTCTCTGAAGCTTTCTTT
TRBV9	many	NA	TRBJ2-5	CASSVGGGPQETQYF	TGTGCCAGCAGCGTAGGAGGGGGGCCCCAAGAGACCCAGTACTTC
TRBV18	few	TRBD2	TRBJ2-2	CASSPMGLAETGELFF	TGTGCCAGCTCACCTATGGGACTAGCCGAGACCGGGGAGCTGTTTTTT
TRBV4-3	few	TRBD2	TRBJ2-3	CASSPAGGAPDTQYF	TGCGCCAGCAGCCCGGCCGGGGGGGCTCCAGATACGCAGTATTTT
TRBV12-3/TRBV12-4	NA	NA	TRBJ1-2	CASRAYGYTF	TGTGCCAGCAGGGCCTATGGCTACACCTTC
TRBV5-1	few	TRBD1	TRBJ2-1	CASSTGTGGYNEQFF	TGCGCCAGCAGCACTGGGACAGGGGGATACAATGAGCAGTTCTTC
TRBV7-9	few	NA	TRBJ1-3	CASDTGTAGNTIYF	TGTGCCAGCGACACCGGGACGGCTGGAAACACCATATATTTT
TRBV29-1	many	NA	TRBJ2-1	CSVEDGGASSYNEQFF	TGCAGCGTTGAAGATGGGGGGGCGAGCTCCTACAATGAGCAGTTCTTC
TRBV7-2	NA	TRBD2	TRBJ2-1	CASSPQGGGQFF	TGTGCCAGCAGCCCGCAGGGCGGGGGACAGTTCTTC
TRBV6-5	many	TRBD1	TRBJ2-1	CASSSTGGSYNEQFF	TGTGCCAGCAGTTCCACAGGGGGCTCCTACAATGAGCAGTTCTTC
TRBV7-2	NA	NA	TRBJ2-1	CATTRDQSYNEQFF	TGTGCCACCACCCGGGACCAAAGCTACAATGAGCAGTTCTTC
TRBV2	few	NA	TRBJ2-5	CASSETSEQETQYF	TGTGCCAGCAGTGAGACGAGCGAACAAGAGACCCAGTACTTC
TRBV6-5	few	NA	TRBJ2-1	CASSYEGNFFGYNEQFF	TGTGCCAGCAGTTATGAGGGTAACTTCTTCGGGTACAATGAGCAGTTCTTC
TRBV7-3	few	NA	TRBJ2-3	CASSHPGGLADTQYF	TGTGCCAGCAGCCACCCCGGGGGGCTGGCAGATACGCAGTATTTT
TRBV7-2	few	NA	TRBJ1-6	CASTEPIGVSNNSPLHF	TGTGCCAGCACCGAACCCATCGGGGTTTCCAATAATTCACCCCTCCACTTT
TRBV20-1	NA	NA	TRBJ2-7	CSARPVSSYEQYF	TGCAGTGCTAGACCCGTCAGCTCCTACGAGCAGTACTTC
TRBV12-5	NA	NA	TRBJ1-2	CASGLVHEGSRGGYTF	TGTGCTAGTGGTTTGGTACATGAGGGGAGCCGAGGGGGCTACACCTTC
TRBV5-6	NA	NA	TRBJ2-5	CASSQVVSSWETQYF	TGTGCCAGCAGCCAGGTGGTATCTAGTTGGGAGACCCAGTACTTC
TRBV29-1	NA	NA	TRBJ1-4	CSVEASRGEKLFF	TGCAGCGTTGAAGCCTCGAGGGGTGAAAAACTGTTTTTT
TRBV4-3	NA	NA	TRBJ1-2	CASKRARRGHYGYTF	TGCGCCAGCAAGCGGGCCCGTCGGGGGCACTATGGCTACACCTTC
TRBV29-1	few	TRBD1	TRBJ1-1	CSVWGQMNTEAFF	TGCAGCGTATGGGGACAGATGAACACTGAAGCTTTCTTT